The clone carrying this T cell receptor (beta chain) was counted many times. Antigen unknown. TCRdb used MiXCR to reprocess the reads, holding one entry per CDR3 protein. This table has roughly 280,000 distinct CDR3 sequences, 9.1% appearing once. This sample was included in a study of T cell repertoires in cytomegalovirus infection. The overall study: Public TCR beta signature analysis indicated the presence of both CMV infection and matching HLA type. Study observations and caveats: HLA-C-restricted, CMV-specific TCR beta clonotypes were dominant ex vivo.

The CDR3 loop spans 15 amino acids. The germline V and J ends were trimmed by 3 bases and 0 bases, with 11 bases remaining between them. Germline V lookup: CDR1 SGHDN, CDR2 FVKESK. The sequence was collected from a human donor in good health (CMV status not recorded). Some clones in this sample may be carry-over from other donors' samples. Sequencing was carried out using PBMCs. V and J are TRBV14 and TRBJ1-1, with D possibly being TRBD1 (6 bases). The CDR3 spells CASSQFGQLNTEAFF. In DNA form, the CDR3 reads TGTGCCAGCAGCCAGTTCGGACAGTTGAACACTGAAGCTTTCTTT.